The 31 T cell receptor beta chains presented below share a single source sample, sequenced in a study of neurological immune-mediated disorders. Using its own MiXCR run on the 5' RACE reads, TCRdb lists one record per CDR3 protein. This sample has 71,000 or so distinct CDR3 sequences, with less than 5.5% found just once. Input material: PBMCs. The receptors derive from a woman in her twenties or thirties with multiple sclerosis.

This clonotype was picked up a small number of times. The chain recombines TRBV20-1 with TRBJ2-1, with D perhaps TRBD2 (6 bases). V was cut by 0 bases and J by 4 bases, with 13 bases left in between. In germline, CDR1 is DFQATT, CDR2 SNEGSKA (reference sequence). The CDR3 contains 15 residues. The DNA of the CDR3 is TGCAGTGCTAGAGATTGGCGGGCGGGGTACAATGAGCAGTTCTTC. Protein product: CSARDWRAGYNEQFF.

This clonotype was seen at least ten times. The rearrangement links TRBV20-1 to TRBJ2-5, with 8 bases matching TRBD1. This CDR3 spans 15 amino acids. The V gene end was trimmed by 0 bases and the J gene end by 4 bases; junction bases not matched to a gene: 7. Germline assignment: CDR1 DFQATT and CDR2 SNEGSKA (reference sequence). The DNA of the CDR3 is TGCAGTGCTAGAGATGGCAGACAGGGGATAGAGACCCAGTACTTC. This sequence encodes CSARDGRQGIETQYF.

A note on this clonotype: This may be a read error, as it is one base from a much larger clone. V usage is TRBV12-3 or TRBV12-4 and J usage is TRBJ2-1, with D perhaps matching TRBD2 (6 bases). CDR3 size: 16 residues. The CDR3 coding sequence is TGTTCCAGCCAAACTTGGGGGGAGAGGGTCTACAATGAGCAGTTCTTC. Translated: CSSQTWGERVYNEQFF.

At least ten counts were recorded for this clonotype. The chain combines TRBV20-1 with TRBJ2-3; 9 nucleotides agree with TRBD1. This CDR3 is 17 amino acids long. From germline, CDR1 is DFQATT and CDR2 SNEGSKA (reference sequence). The J segment lost 2 bases and the V segment lost 6 bases, leaving 15 bases of the junction unmatched. In nucleotides, the CDR3 is TGCAGTGCCAGCCACGGACAGGGGACTCCATCCACAGATACGCAGTATTTT. Translated: CSASHGQGTPSTDTQYF.

This clonotype was counted many times. V usage is TRBV7-9 and J usage is TRBJ2-1; 10 nucleotides agree with TRBD1. Trimming at V came to 4 bases and at J to 9 bases, leaving 6 bases not matched to a gene. The length of the CDR3 is 14 residues. The germline CDR1 and CDR2 sequences are SEHNR and FQNEAQ (reference sequence). The DNA of the CDR3 is TGTGCCAGCAGCTACCCGACAGGGGGCTTTGAGCAGTTCTTC. This sequence encodes CASSYPTGGFEQFF.

This clonotype was observed many times. The V gene is TRBV12-3 or TRBV12-4, the J gene TRBJ1-2, with D possibly being TRBD1 (5 bases). This CDR3 spans 15 amino acids. V lost 7 bases, J lost 4 bases, and 19 bases lay in between. The CDR3 bases are TGTGCCAGCACCAGAGGGGAGGGATGGGCCTATGGCTACACCTTC. As protein: CASTRGEGWAYGYTF.

This clonotype was recorded many times. V and J are TRBV27 and TRBJ1-1; D remains unclear. This CDR3 contains 13 residues. Germline CDR1 is MNHEY and CDR2 is SMNVEV (reference sequence). V lost 5 bases and J 0 bases, leaving 7 bases between the germline ends. CDR3 region: CASSDALNTEAFF. The CDR3 DNA reads as TGTGCCAGCAGTGATGCCCTGAACACTGAAGCTTTCTTT.

This clonotype was counted ten times or more. The gene calls are TRBV5-1 and TRBJ1-4; D gene unclear. The germline V and J ends were trimmed by 0 bases and 4 bases, with 4 bases remaining between them. This CDR3 comprises 13 residues. Germline loops: CDR1 SGHRS, CDR2 YFSETQ. CDR3 region: CASSLGRNEKLFF. The CDR3 DNA reads TGCGCCAGCAGCTTGGGGCGTAATGAAAAACTGTTTTTT. Drawing the rest from reference TRBV5-1 and TRBJ1-4, the complete variable domain is KAGVTQTPRYLIKTRGQQVTLSCSPISGHRSVSWYQQTPGQGLQFLFEYFSETQRNKGNFPGRFSGRQFSNSRSEMNVSTLELGDSALYLCASSLGRNEKLFFGSGTQLSVL.

This clonotype appeared many times. This chain joins TRBV14 and TRBJ2-1, with a possible D match to TRBD1 (6 bases). V dropped 3 bases and J dropped 4 bases, with 13 bases sitting between them. This CDR3 has 15 residues. The germline V gene encodes CDR1 SGHDN and CDR2 FVKESK. The chain's CDR3 is CASSQGFQGYNEQFF. CDR3 sequence (DNA): TGTGCCAGCAGCCAGGGTTTTCAGGGGTACAATGAGCAGTTCTTC.

This clonotype has a count of ten or more. The chain carries TRBV5-1 and TRBJ1-2, with D uncertain. Germline CDR1 reads SGHRS; CDR2 reads YFSETQ. The CDR3 sequence is 12 residues long. V lost 0 bases and J 8 bases, leaving 8 bases between the germline ends. In nucleotides, the CDR3 is TGCGCCAGCAGCTTGGTTGGGGAAGGCTACACCTTC. The encoded protein is CASSLVGEGYTF. Filled out from reference TRBV5-1 and TRBJ1-2, the complete variable domain reads KAGVTQTPRYLIKTRGQQVTLSCSPISGHRSVSWYQQTPGQGLQFLFEYFSETQRNKGNFPGRFSGRQFSNSRSEMNVSTLELGDSALYLCASSLVGEGYTFGSGTRLTVV.

The table lists this clonotype with many counts. The rearrangement uses TRBV7-6 and TRBJ2-6; D is undetermined. Per the germline V gene, CDR1 is SGHVS and CDR2 is FNYEAQ. The CDR3 runs to 14 residues. Trimming took 2 bases from V and 0 from J, leaving 2 bases between them. This CDR3 reads CASSLSSGANVLTF. As DNA, the CDR3 is TGTGCCAGCAGCTTAAGCTCTGGGGCCAACGTCCTGACTTTC.

Ten or more counts support this clonotype. The V and J genes are TRBV11-2 and TRBJ2-7, with 9 bases lining up with TRBD1. The V gene's germline CDR1 is SGHAT and CDR2 FQNNGV. Unmatched junction bases numbered 4, after V lost 4 bases and J lost 3 bases. The CDR3 covers 14 residues. The CDR3, as DNA: TGTGCCAGCAGCTCTCCGGACAGGGGCTACGAGCAGTACTTC. This gives the protein CASSSPDRGYEQYF.

This clonotype was seen ten or more times. The genes are TRBV10-3 and TRBJ2-7; D is possibly TRBD1 (6 bases). Germline CDR1 is ENHRY and CDR2 is SYGVKD. Trimming stripped 4 bases from V and 4 bases from J, with 11 bases between. This CDR3 has 13 amino acids. Here the CDR3 DNA reads TGTGCCATCAGTGCTAGACAGGAATACGAGCAGTACGTC. Encoded protein: CAISARQEYEQYV.

This clonotype was found a few times. The chain links TRBV4-1 to TRBJ2-1, with a weak D call TRBD1 (6 bases). V dropped 5 bases and J dropped 2 bases, with 13 bases sitting between them. CDR1 and CDR2 from the germline V gene are MGHRA and YSYEKL. There are 15 residues in the CDR3. Here the CDR3 reads CASSSDRSPYNEQFF. The CDR3 DNA reads as TGCGCCAGCAGCTCGGACAGATCACCCTACAATGAGCAGTTCTTC.

This clonotype was seen repeatedly, ten times or more. This sequence joins TRBV5-1 and TRBJ2-5; perhaps D is TRBD1 or TRBD2 (6 bases each). The germline V gene encodes CDR1 SGHRS and CDR2 YFSETQ. V gave up 3 bases and J gave up 5 bases, with 14 bases separating them. The CDR3 totals 14 residues. The DNA for the CDR3 is TGCGCCAGCAGCTCGGGGGCAGCCCGGGAGACCCAGTACTTC. Encoded protein: CASSSGAARETQYF.

This clonotype was found many times. CDR3 sequence reads: CASQSGGRVYEQYF. CDR3 in DNA: TGTGCCAGCCAGAGTGGCGGGAGGGTGTACGAGCAGTACTTC. This chain uses TRBV6-5 with TRBJ2-7, with 9 bases lining up with TRBD2. After removal of 8 bases from V and 4 bases from J, the junction contained 9 bases not matched to a gene. Germline CDR1 MNHEY, CDR2 SVGAGI. This CDR3 comprises 14 residues.

This clonotype was recorded at least ten times. CDR3 protein: CASSWLRGRNEQFF. The CDR3 DNA sequence: TGTGCCAGCAGTTGGCTGCGGGGACGCAATGAGCAGTTCTTC. The rearrangement links TRBV2 to TRBJ2-1; maybe TRBD2 (6 bases). The V gene's germline CDR1 is SNHLY and CDR2 FYNNEI. CDR3 length: 14 amino acids. V lost 5 bases and J lost 6, with 14 bases in between.

The table lists this clonotype with many counts. The V gene is TRBV10-3, the J gene TRBJ2-3; 12 bases fit TRBD1. Looked up from germline, CDR1 is ENHRY and CDR2 is SYGVKD. The CDR3 length is 15 residues. V lost 6 bases to trimming and J lost 4 bases; unmatched junction nucleotides: 5. This chain's CDR3 is CAIRGGQGAPDTQYF. CDR3 bases: TGTGCCATCAGGGGGGGACAGGGGGCACCAGATACGCAGTATTTT.

V and J are TRBV12-3 or TRBV12-4 and TRBJ2-1; 11 bases align to TRBD2. The V and J ends lost 7 bases and 10 bases, in that order; junction bases with no gene match: 9. CDR3 length: 14 amino acids. The CDR3 sequence: CASTLAGGPREQFF. CDR3 coding DNA: TGTGCCAGCACCTTAGCGGGAGGGCCCCGAGAGCAGTTCTTC.

This clonotype was observed at least ten times. The chain combines TRBV6-2 or TRBV6-3 with TRBJ2-2; TRBD2 might be the D (6 bases). Germline CDR1 MNHEY, CDR2 SVGEGT. This CDR3 is 15 amino acids long. V was pared by 2 bases and J by 4 bases, with 11 bases between. The CDR3 DNA reads TGTGCCAGCAGTTACGGGCGGGACCTCACCGGGGAGCTGTTTTTT. Translating it yields CASSYGRDLTGELFF.

This clonotype was counted ten times or more. The chain has TRBV20-1 and TRBJ2-5, with 7 bases that match TRBD1. V lost 5 bases, J lost 2 bases, and 5 bases stayed unmatched. This CDR3 has 13 residues. Germline values: CDR1 DFQATT, CDR2 SNEGSKA (reference sequence). The CDR3 DNA reads TGCAGTGCTGGGATCAGGGGGCAAGAGACCCAGTACTTC. Its protein is CSAGIRGQETQYF.

This clonotype occurred many times. The rearrangement joins TRBV20-1 to TRBJ2-1; 16 bases match TRBD2. CDR1 and CDR2 from the germline V gene are DFQATT and SNEGSKA (reference sequence). This CDR3 comprises 18 residues. Trimming removed 3 bases from V and 4 bases from J; junction bases left unmatched: 9. Written as DNA, the CDR3 is TGCAGTGCTAGCGGGACTAGCGGGAGGGCCGAGAGGTACAATGAGCAGTTCTTC. Its protein is CSASGTSGRAERYNEQFF.

The CDR3 sequence is CSAGTSGNNEQFF. The CDR3 DNA sequence: TGCAGTGCCGGGACTAGCGGAAACAATGAGCAGTTCTTC. This sequence joins TRBV20-1 and TRBJ2-1; 11 bases align to TRBD2. The J segment lost 5 bases and the V segment lost 6 bases, leaving 3 bases of the junction unmatched. This CDR3 spans 13 amino acids. CDR1 and CDR2 from the germline V gene are DFQATT and SNEGSKA (reference sequence).

This clonotype was observed at least ten times. This chain joins TRBV30 and TRBJ1-1; 7 bases align to TRBD1. This CDR3 region has 13 residues. CDR1 GTSNPN and CDR2 SVGIG come from the germline V gene (reference sequence). V shed 5 bases, J shed 4 bases, and the junction held 7 bases outside the gene matches. CDR3 loop: CAWSKQGITEAFF. CDR3 sequence (DNA): TGTGCCTGGTCTAAACAGGGGATCACTGAAGCTTTCTTT.

The chain carries TRBV5-1 and TRBJ2-2; possibly TRBD1 for D (5 bases). Trimming shortened V by 1 base and J by 7 bases, and 8 bases separated the two germline ends. Germline CDR1 reads SGHRS; CDR2 reads YFSETQ. The CDR3 loop spans 13 amino acids. The DNA for the CDR3 is TGCGCCAGCAGCTTGAGGCAGGGCGGGGAGCTGTTTTTT. Amino acid sequence: CASSLRQGGELFF.

In its sample, this clonotype was seen a few times. A read error is possible here, since a much larger clone lies one base away. The chain recombines TRBV20-1 with TRBJ1-1, with D tentatively TRBD1 (5 bases). The CDR3 has 13 amino acids. Germline loops: CDR1 DFQATT, CDR2 SNEGSKA (reference sequence). The CDR3 region is CSDRRGSWTEAFF. The CDR3 DNA reads as TGCAGTGATAGACGGGGGTCGTGGACTGAAGCTTTCTTT.

This clonotype was observed at least ten times. Here the CDR3 reads CASSWTGPTYEQYF. The CDR3 bases are TGTGCCAGCAGTTGGACAGGGCCTACCTACGAGCAGTACTTC. The chain recombines TRBV27 with TRBJ2-7; 8 bases align to TRBD1. V shed 4 bases and J 2 bases; nucleotides not matched to a gene: 4. The CDR3 extends over 14 amino acids. CDR1 is MNHEY, CDR2 SMNVEV, per germline (reference sequence).

At least ten counts were recorded for this clonotype. The chain is built from TRBV7-2 and TRBJ1-5; no definite D call. CDR3 size: 13 residues. CDR1 and CDR2 from the germline V gene are SGHTA and FQGNSA. V lost 4 bases and J 7 bases, leaving 11 bases between the germline ends. The CDR3 spells CASSSNPRQPQHF. The CDR3, as DNA: TGTGCCAGCAGCTCGAACCCGAGGCAGCCCCAGCATTTT.

This clonotype appeared many times. The chain combines TRBV28 with TRBJ2-3, with D possibly matching TRBD1 (6 bases). Germline CDR1 and CDR2: MDHEN and SYDVKM. CDR3 length: 15 residues. V was shortened by 7 bases and J by 1 base, with 15 bases between the two germline ends. The DNA of the CDR3 is TGTGCCAGCAACTCACAGGGAGTAGGCACAGATACGCAGTATTTT. It translates to CASNSQGVGTDTQYF.

This clonotype was detected many times. Written as DNA, the CDR3 is TGTGCCACCAGTGACGCAGGGGCGGGCAATCAGCCCCAGCATTTT. Translating it yields CATSDAGAGNQPQHF. The chain is built from TRBV24-1 and TRBJ1-5, with a possible D match to TRBD1 (6 bases). The V and J ends lost 4 bases and 2 bases respectively, with 11 bases between them. In germline, CDR1 is KGHDR, CDR2 SFDVKD. The CDR3 contains 15 residues.

This clonotype was seen many times. Since a much larger clone is just one base distant, this may be a read error. The chain couples TRBV20-1 to TRBJ1-5; D may be TRBD1 (5 bases). In germline, CDR1 is DFQATT, CDR2 SNEGSKA (reference sequence). The CDR3 consists of 13 residues. In DNA form, the CDR3 reads TGCAGTGCTAGAAGGCAGGGCGGTCAGCCCCAGAATTTT. The encoded protein is CSARRQGGQPQNF.